The clone carrying this T cell receptor beta chain is classed as medium-sized. Its specificity is not known. This CDR3 has 14 residues. V dropped 7 bases and J dropped 7; count of bases not matched to a gene: 7. Germline V gene lookup returns CDR1 MNHEY and CDR2 SVGAGI. TCR cDNA molecules each carried a unique molecular identifier. MiXCR, run by TCRdb on the 5' RACE reads, gives a single entry per CDR3 protein. The table records roughly 7,000 distinct CDR3 sequences, roughly 13% of them present only once. Time point: sample taken at primary tumor resection. TCRs were sequenced from unsorted whole RNA of tumor, nontumor lung or PBMC. This sample was taken from a study of spatial heterogeneity in lung cancer. In the study overall: More beta-chain than alpha-chain sequences were consistently detected. Correlation of TCR transcript counts in tumor regions with a T cell module score from matched bulk RNA-seq was strong. Overall study results and limits: Expanded alpha and beta TCR counts within tumors tracked tumor mutation counts.

The sequence was collected from a female donor with early-stage non-small cell lung cancer. Sequencing was performed on lung tumor tissue, taken at surgery. The chain employs TRBV6-5 and TRBJ2-3; 11 positions match TRBD2. The DNA for the CDR3 is TGTGCCAGCACCGGTAGCGGGGGGGCAAATACGCAGTATTTT. It specifies CASTGSGGANTQYF.